This TCR beta chain is drawn from a study of blood T cell repertoires in COVID-19. Study context: PBMCs, B-cell-depleted T cells, or T cells provided the cDNA or gDNA that made up the material.

This clone was counted once. Some clones are missing from TCRdb's copy, which holds only in-frame ones; the method was immunoSEQ multiplex PCR. The sample carries some 270,000 clones, roughly 86% recorded once. This CDR3 has 15 residues. V lost 4 bases, J lost 6 bases, and 11 bases stayed unmatched. CDR1 is LGHDT, CDR2 YNNKEL, per germline (reference sequence). The TCR was taken from a woman in her fifties or sixties who had recovered from COVID-19. The V call is TRBV3-1 (or the pseudogene TRBV3-2), the J call TRBJ2-7, with TRBD2 matching 8 bases. Sequenced material: peripheral blood. The CDR3 DNA follows: TGTGCCAGCAGCCGTCAGAGCGGGGGTATATCCGAGCAGTACTTC. Translation: CASSRQSGGISEQYF.